This T cell receptor (beta chain) was sequenced for a study of cytomegalovirus exposure and HLA in healthy donors. Study-level points and caveats: Reports indicated that the classifier achieved high specificity and sensitivity in diagnosing cytomegalovirus status. CMV serostatus was the sole immune exposure information available. Researchers reported from a later analysis that most CMV-associated TCR beta chains appeared HLA-restricted.

CDR3 length: 15 residues. Looked up from germline, CDR1 is PRHDT and CDR2 is FYEKMQ (reference sequence). Vbeta (60) and Jbeta (13) primers were used in the PCR. Repertoires were generated with immunoSEQ multiplex PCR, while TCRdb's copy carries only in-frame clones and drops some. The table records some 150,000 clones, 60% to 80% of them present only once. With respect to this clone: Its antigen is currently unknown.

The chain links TRBV13 to TRBJ2-5; TRBD2 aligns across 10 bases. Near its end, the DNA agrees better with TRBJ2-7, so the J call may be wrong. Sequences were obtained from PBMCs. The sequence was collected from a woman aged 40-49 years in good health and CMV-seropositive. Here the CDR3 reads CASSPNSGGRNEQYF. CDR3 nucleotides: TGTGCCAGCAGCCCAAATAGCGGGGGGCGGAACGAGCAGTACTTC.